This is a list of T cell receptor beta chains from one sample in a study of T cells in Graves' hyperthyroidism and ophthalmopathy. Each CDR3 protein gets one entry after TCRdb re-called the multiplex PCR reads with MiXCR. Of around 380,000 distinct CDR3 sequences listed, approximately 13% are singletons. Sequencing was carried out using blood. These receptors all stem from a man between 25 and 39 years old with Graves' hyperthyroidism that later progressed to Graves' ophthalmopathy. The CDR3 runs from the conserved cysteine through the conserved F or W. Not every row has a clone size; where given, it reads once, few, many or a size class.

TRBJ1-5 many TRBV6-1 CASSPIRRSNQPQHF
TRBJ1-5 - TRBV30 CAWSPPAGTENQPQHF
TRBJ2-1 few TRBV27 CASKTVGTILNEQFF
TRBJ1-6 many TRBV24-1 CATSAGQYNSPLHF
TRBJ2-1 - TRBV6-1 CASSEQGTEQFF
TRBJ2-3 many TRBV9 CASSVFGIPSTDTQYF
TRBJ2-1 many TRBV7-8 CASSLVAEQFF
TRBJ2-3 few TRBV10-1 CASSGGSFTDTQYF
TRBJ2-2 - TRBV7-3 CASSFGQASTGELFF
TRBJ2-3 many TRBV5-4 CASSLADSAPKTDTQYF
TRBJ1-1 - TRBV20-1 CSAIRTGKNTEAFF
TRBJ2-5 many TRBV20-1 CSARDHGRAGPYQETQYF
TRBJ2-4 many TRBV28 CASTGTNTISGNIQYF
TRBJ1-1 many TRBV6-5 CASSYSKGITEAFF
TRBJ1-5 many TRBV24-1 CATSVGGYQPQHF
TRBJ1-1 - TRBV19 CASSIEAGFTEAFF
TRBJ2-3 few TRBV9 CASRSITSGTDTQYF
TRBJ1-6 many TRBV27 CASSLYRGTGSPLHF
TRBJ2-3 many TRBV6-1 CASSPGLPPTDTQYF
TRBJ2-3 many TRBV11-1 CASSAAGTDTQYF
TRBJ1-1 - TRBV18 CASSPPNRGSETEAFF
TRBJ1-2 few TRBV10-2 CASSESLTGVDGYTF
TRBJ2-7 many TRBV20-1 CSARTDSYEQYF
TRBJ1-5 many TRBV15 CATSRSGQSNQPQHF
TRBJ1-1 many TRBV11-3 CASSRTGPLNTEAFF
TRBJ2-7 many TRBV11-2 CASSLGGIKDEQYF
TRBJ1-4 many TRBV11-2 CASSPRGQLNEKLFF
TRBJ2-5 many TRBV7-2 CASSPGLAGGQETQYF
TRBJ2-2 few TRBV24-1 CATSDLGGGTGELFF
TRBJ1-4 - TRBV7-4 CASTWGSQNINEKLFF
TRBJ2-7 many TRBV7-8 CASSFEGRGGRAYEQYF
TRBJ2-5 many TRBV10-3 CAISVRGLGETQYF